What follows describes a single TCR beta chain. Its specificity is not known. This sample was included in a study of cytomegalovirus exposure and HLA in healthy donors. This PCR relied on a set of 60 Vbeta primers and 13 Jbeta primers. Assay used: immunoSEQ multiplex PCR; TCRdb lists only in-frame clones, some missing. The table has around 130,000 clones, approximately 75% seen once; the top ten hold over 4.5%. In nominal health when sampled, donors likely had unrecorded immune exposures nonetheless. Germline lookup yields CDR1 SGHNT and CDR2 YYREEE (reference sequence). V shed 2 bases and J 2 bases; nucleotides not matched to a gene: 6. This CDR3 comprises 16 residues. Study-wide results and limits: Data from an earlier analysis indicated that most TCR beta V segments were productive either about 87% or about 30% of the time. According to reports, the classifier identified cytomegalovirus status with high specificity and sensitivity. Excluded were some V segments that proved indistinguishable, including TRBV6-2 and TRBV6-3.

This TCR came from a woman aged 40 to 50 in good health and CMV-seropositive. This sequence joins TRBV5-4 and TRBJ2-4; 8 nucleotides align to TRBD1. Sequenced input: PBMCs. CDR3 coding DNA: TGTGCCAGCAGCTTACCAGGGGGCGCGTCCAAAAACATTCAGTACTTC. Translated: CASSLPGGASKNIQYF.